The 18 T cell receptor beta chains below come from one sample, sequenced in a study of neoadjuvant anti-PD-1 for oral cavity cancer. The repertoire was sequenced with immunoSEQ multiplex PCR; TCRdb's copy has only in-frame clones and lacks some. Altogether 14,000 or so clones are present, roughly three fifths being singletons, with the ten largest covering around 3.1%. The specimen comprised PBMCs, sampled before nivolumab (anti-PD-1) treatment. These receptors all come from a person aged 35-80 years with oral cavity squamous cell carcinoma.

This clone has more than one count but fewer than ten. The V and J genes are TRBV30 and TRBJ2-2, with D uncertain. The CDR3 sequence is 13 residues long. Germline values: CDR1 GTSNPN, CDR2 SVGIG (reference sequence). Trimming stripped 2 bases from V and 7 bases from J, with 11 bases between. CDR3 DNA: TGTGCCTGGAGTTCATTGTCCGGCGGGGAGCTGTTTTTT. It yields the protein CAWSSLSGGELFF.

This chain links TRBV5-4 with TRBJ2-2, with 10 bases lining up with TRBD2. Unmatched junction bases numbered 6, after V lost 2 bases and J lost 2 bases. CDR1 and CDR2 (germline): SGHNT, YYREEE (reference sequence). The CDR3 is 17 residues long. CDR3: CASSLGGLAVNTGELFF. CDR3 coding DNA: TGTGCCAGCAGCTTAGGAGGACTAGCGGTTAACACCGGGGAGCTGTTTTTT.

The genes are TRBV18 and TRBJ1-5; D unclear. Germline V CDR1 and CDR2: KGHSH, LQKENI. V shed 3 bases and J shed 9 bases, with 12 bases lying between them. The CDR3 is 13 amino acids. For the CDR3, the DNA is TGTGCCAGCTCACCGGGCCGCCAGTGGCCCCAGCATTTT. It translates to CASSPGRQWPQHF. Full variable domain (rest looked up from reference TRBV18 and TRBJ1-5): NAGVMQNPRHLVRRRGQEARLRCSPMKGHSHVYWYRQLPEEGLKFMVYLQKENIIDESGMPKERFSAEFPKEGPSILRIQQVVRGDSAAYFCASSPGRQWPQHFGDGTRLSIL.

The chain couples TRBV5-1 to TRBJ2-3; D ambiguous. V was pared by 0 bases and J by 2 bases, with 7 bases between. The germline CDR1 and CDR2 sequences are SGHRS and YFSETQ. The CDR3 has 14 residues. In DNA form, the CDR3 reads TGCGCCAGCAGCTTGGCATGGCTCACAGATACGCAGTATTTT. Translating it yields CASSLAWLTDTQYF.

The J gene is TRBJ2-3, the V gene TRBV2; D unclear. The CDR3 covers 14 residues. Germline V gives CDR1 SNHLY, CDR2 FYNNEI. The V end lost 6 bases, the J end lost 4 bases, and 14 bases lay between the germline ends. This CDR3 reads CASRGFWLSDTQYF. In DNA, the CDR3 is TGTGCCAGCAGAGGTTTTTGGCTGTCAGATACGCAGTATTTT. Variable domain in full (rest from reference TRBV2 and TRBJ2-3): EPEVTQTPSHQVTQMGQEVILRCVPISNHLYFYWYRQILGQKVEFLVSFYNNEISEKSEIFDDQFSVERPDGSNFTLKIRSTKLEDSAMYFCASRGFWLSDTQYFGPGTRLTVL.

The rearrangement joins TRBV5-1 to TRBJ2-1; TRBD1 aligns across 7 bases. With 2 bases clipped from V and 6 bases from J, the junction kept 8 bases outside the gene matches. The CDR3 extends over 15 amino acids. The V gene's germline CDR1 is SGHRS and CDR2 YFSETQ. CDR3 region: CASSLRQGSPNEQFF. In DNA form, the CDR3 reads TGCGCCAGCAGCTTACGACAGGGAAGTCCCAATGAGCAGTTCTTC.

V gene TRBV4-1 combines with J gene TRBJ1-5; D not resolved. The CDR3 is 14 residues long. V lost 2 bases and J 4 bases, leaving 9 bases between the germline ends. CDR1 is MGHRA and CDR2 is YSYEKL in the germline V gene. CDR3 sequence: CASSQLFTNQPQHF. The CDR3 DNA reads as TGCGCCAGCAGCCAACTATTCACTAATCAGCCCCAGCATTTT.

This clone has more than one count but fewer than ten. In DNA form, the CDR3 reads TGTGCCAGCAGCCCGACAGGGTCCGAGCAGTACTTC. Protein sequence: CASSPTGSEQYF. The J gene is TRBJ2-7, the V gene TRBV6-6; 7 bases are shared with TRBD1. The ends lost 6 bases at V and 6 bases at J; junction bases unmatched: 5. Looked up from germline, CDR1 is MNHNY and CDR2 is SVGAGI (reference sequence). The CDR3 sequence is 12 residues long.

This chain joins TRBV9 and TRBJ1-5; D is perhaps TRBD1 (5 bases). Trimming removed 4 bases at V and 7 bases at J, with 15 bases between. CDR3 length equals 14 residues. CDR1 and CDR2 from the germline V gene are SGDLS and YYNGEE. The CDR3 DNA reads as TGTGCCAGCAGCAGCCACTCCAGGGTCCAGCCCCAGCATTTT. Protein product: CASSSHSRVQPQHF.

This rearrangement joins TRBV10-1 to TRBJ2-7, with 8 bases identical to TRBD1. The V gene end was trimmed by 3 bases and the J gene end by 4 bases; junction bases not matched to a gene: 14. The CDR3 covers 17 residues. CDR1 WNHNN and CDR2 SYGVQD come from the germline V gene (reference sequence). The chain's CDR3 is CASSEGPTGTGPYEQYF. As DNA, the CDR3 is TGCGCCAGCAGTGAAGGCCCCACCGGGACAGGCCCTTACGAGCAGTACTTC.

The chain carries TRBV28 and TRBJ2-4; TRBD2 matches 11 bases. Germline assignment: CDR1 MDHEN and CDR2 SYDVKM. This CDR3 contains 14 residues. V lost 5 bases, J lost 7 bases, and 4 bases stayed unmatched. CDR3 nucleotides: TGTGCCAGCAGTCTTTCTAGCGGGAGGAACATTCAGTACTTC. Translation: CASSLSSGRNIQYF.

The chain joins TRBV5-1 to TRBJ2-1; TRBD1 agrees at 7 bases. This CDR3 contains 12 residues. Trimming cost V 2 bases and J 15 bases; bases outside gene matches: 8. Germline CDR1 is SGHRS and CDR2 is YFSETQ. Here the CDR3 reads CASSFGPGGLFF. CDR3 coding DNA: TGCGCCAGCAGCTTTGGACCAGGGGGATTGTTCTTC.

The chain has TRBV6-5 and TRBJ1-2; D gene ambiguous. CDR3 length: 15 amino acids. V was cut by 3 bases and J by 4 bases, with 15 bases left in between. Germline V gene sequence: CDR1 MNHEY, CDR2 SVGAGI. CDR3 loop: CASSYGYGILYGYTF. The CDR3 region has the DNA TGTGCCAGCAGTTATGGATACGGGATCCTCTATGGCTACACCTTC.

The J gene is TRBJ2-2, the V gene TRBV5-4, with TRBD2 matching over 10 bases. The CDR3 runs 15 residues. With V trimmed by 4 bases and J by 5 bases, 5 bases remained unmatched. The germline V gene encodes CDR1 SGHNT and CDR2 YYREEE (reference sequence). The CDR3 protein is CASSIRAGGTGELFF. The CDR3, as DNA: TGTGCCAGCAGCATCCGAGCGGGAGGGACCGGGGAGCTGTTTTTT.

CDR3 DNA: TGCGCCAGCAGCTTGAACCTCGCGGCAGGGGGAGCTTTCTTT. It translates to CASSLNLAAGGAFF. The rearrangement links TRBV5-1 to TRBJ1-1, with 7 bases identical to TRBD1. There are 14 residues in the CDR3. The V and J ends lost 1 base and 10 bases, in that order; junction bases with no gene match: 10. Germline V gene data show CDR1 as SGHRS and CDR2 as YFSETQ.

V gene TRBV27 combines with J gene TRBJ2-2, with D possibly matching TRBD1 (6 bases). Germline V CDR1 and CDR2: MNHEY, SMNVEV (reference sequence). This CDR3 region has 13 residues. Trimming took off 6 bases at V and 7 bases at J, with 12 bases between the two ends. CDR3 in amino acids: CASRGQSNGELFF. CDR3 DNA sequence: TGTGCCAGCAGAGGACAGTCGAACGGGGAGCTGTTTTTT.

This chain uses TRBV28 with TRBJ2-3; D remains unclear. The V gene's germline CDR1 is MDHEN and CDR2 SYDVKM. Trimming took 8 bases from V and 1 from J, leaving 13 bases between them. This CDR3 has 14 amino acids. CDR3 DNA: TGTGCCAGCGCGTTTGTATCTGGCACAGATACGCAGTATTTT. Its translation is CASAFVSGTDTQYF.

This clone was seen only a few times. DNA for the CDR3: TGTGCCAGCAGTTTTGGACAGGGAAGGGACACTGAAGCTTTCTTT. Protein sequence: CASSFGQGRDTEAFF. The chain links TRBV7-8 to TRBJ1-1; TRBD1 aligns across 8 bases. After removal of 6 bases from V and 3 bases from J, the junction contained 9 bases not matched to a gene. Germline CDR1 reads SGHVS; CDR2 reads FQNEAQ. This CDR3 is built from 15 residues.